This TCR beta chain was obtained from a study of blood T cell repertoires in COVID-19. Study at large: Both acute and convalescent COVID-19 samples were obtained from the United States, Italy and Spain. PBMCs, B-cell-depleted T cells, or T cells provided the cDNA or gDNA that made up the material.

Assay: immunoSEQ multiplex PCR; the TCRdb copy retains only in-frame clones and omits some. The table lists over 25,000 clones, just over 85% of them singletons. Sequencing input: peripheral blood. This clonotype was obtained from a man between 65 and 85 years old with acute or convalescent COVID-19.

CDR3 residues: CASSQSWGRDQPQHF. DNA for the CDR3: TGCGCCAGCAGTCAATCCTGGGGCAGGGATCAGCCCCAGCATTTT. The chain joins TRBV23-1 to TRBJ1-5; weak D call: TRBD1 (5 bases). TRBV23-1 falls under the ORF class, with uncertain function. The CDR3 has 15 residues. Trimming shortened V by 0 bases and J by 5 bases, and 11 bases separated the two germline ends.